Following are 17 T cell receptor beta chains from one sample sequenced in a study of CD8 T cells in Susac syndrome. RNA totalling roughly 0.45 to 1 ug underwent reverse transcription with random hexamers. One entry per CDR3 protein results from TCRdb running MiXCR on the immunoSEQ multiplex PCR reads. This table holds 150,000 to 200,000 distinct CDR3 sequences, about 94% found once. Sequenced: CD4+ T cells from PBMCs. Receptor source: a human donor with multiple sclerosis.

This sequence joins TRBV6-2 or TRBV6-3 and TRBJ2-7, with 8 bases aligning to TRBD1. The CDR3 has 16 residues. The V gene's germline CDR1 is MNHEY and CDR2 SVGEGT. J gave up 3 bases and V 4 bases, and 11 bases lay outside the gene matches. CDR3 sequence: CASSSPRQGPSYEQYF. CDR3 in DNA: TGTGCCAGCAGTTCTCCCCGACAGGGGCCAAGCTACGAGCAGTACTTC.

This rearrangement joins TRBV28 to TRBJ1-5; a weak D match, TRBD1 (5 bases). Looked up from germline, CDR1 is MDHEN and CDR2 is SYDVKM. Trimming shortened V by 6 bases and J by 0 bases, and 15 bases separated the two germline ends. The CDR3 runs 16 residues. CDR3 DNA sequence: TGTGCCAGCAGCTCGGATGCGGGGCTTAGCAATCAGCCCCAGCATTTT. As protein: CASSSDAGLSNQPQHF.

This rearrangement joins TRBV5-1 to TRBJ1-1; no clear D gene. There are 13 residues in the CDR3. Germline CDR1 reads SGHRS; CDR2 reads YFSETQ. Trimming took 4 bases from V and 2 from J, leaving 9 bases between them. The CDR3 region is CASSEDGNTEAFF. The CDR3 DNA follows: TGCGCCAGCAGCGAGGACGGAAACACTGAAGCTTTCTTT.

The genes are TRBV6-2 or TRBV6-3 and TRBJ2-1; 8 bases match TRBD2. The trim removed 2 bases at V and 8 bases at J, leaving 5 bases unmatched. CDR1 and CDR2 from the germline V gene are MNHEY and SVGEGT. The CDR3 spans 14 residues. CDR3: CASSYREGKYEQFF. CDR3 DNA sequence: TGTGCCAGCAGTTACCGGGAGGGAAAGTATGAGCAGTTCTTC.

V and J are TRBV6-2 or TRBV6-3 and TRBJ2-5, with a weak D call TRBD1 (6 bases). The CDR3 runs 12 residues. The V end lost 7 bases, the J end lost 4 bases, and 10 bases lay between the germline ends. CDR1 and CDR2 (germline): MNHEY, SVGEGT. CDR3 amino acids: CASTKGGETQYF. The DNA of the CDR3 is TGTGCCAGCACCAAAGGGGGAGAGACCCAGTACTTC.

This chain joins TRBV6-5 and TRBJ2-7; D may be TRBD2 (6 bases). V lost 2 bases and J lost 0, with 11 bases in between. CDR1 is MNHEY, CDR2 SVGAGI, per germline. The CDR3 has 15 residues. CDR3 bases: TGTGCCAGCAGTTACGCCCGGGGGTACTCCTACGAGCAGTACTTC. Its protein product is CASSYARGYSYEQYF.

The chain uses TRBV4-1 and TRBJ2-3, with 7 positions matching TRBD2. CDR1 and CDR2 (germline): MGHRA, YSYEKL. CDR3 length: 14 residues. The ends lost 4 bases at V and 6 bases at J; junction bases unmatched: 7. The CDR3 region is CASSPSGGGDTQYF. The CDR3 bases are TGCGCCAGCAGCCCAAGTGGGGGAGGGGATACGCAGTATTTT.

The chain combines TRBV18 with TRBJ2-3; D gene uncertain. CDR3 length: 16 amino acids. Trimming removed 1 base at V and 0 bases at J, with 11 bases between. Germline values: CDR1 KGHSH, CDR2 LQKENI. The DNA of the CDR3 is TGTGCCAGCTCACCACGGGCCAAGGAAAGCACAGATACGCAGTATTTT. Translation gives CASSPRAKESTDTQYF.

The CDR3 region is CASSITGELYGYTF. As DNA, the CDR3 is TGTGCCAGCTCAATAACAGGGGAACTCTATGGCTACACCTTC. The chain recombines TRBV18 with TRBJ1-2, with 7 nucleotides matching TRBD1. Losses at the gene ends were 5 bases for V and 4 bases for J; bases not matched to a gene: 7. Per the germline V gene, CDR1 is KGHSH and CDR2 is LQKENI. This CDR3 contains 14 residues. Looking up the rest from reference TRBV18 and TRBJ1-2 gives the full variable domain: NAGVMQNPRHLVRRRGQEARLRCSPMKGHSHVYWYRQLPEEGLKFMVYLQKENIIDESGMPKERFSAEFPKEGPSILRIQQVVRGDSAAYFCASSITGELYGYTFGSGTRLTVV.

The chain joins TRBV5-1 to TRBJ2-2; 8 nucleotides line up with TRBD1. This CDR3 spans 15 amino acids. Per the germline V gene, CDR1 is SGHRS and CDR2 is YFSETQ. J was trimmed by 2 bases and V by 2 bases; bases with no gene match: 2. The CDR3 DNA sequence: TGCGCCAGCAGCTTTGGACAGGGCAACACCGGGGAGCTGTTTTTT. This sequence encodes CASSFGQGNTGELFF.

The V gene is TRBV6-1, the J gene TRBJ1-2, with D maybe TRBD1 (6 bases). CDR3 length: 13 amino acids. Germline CDR1 is MNHNS and CDR2 is SASEGT. Trimming pared 6 bases from V and 2 bases from J, leaving 10 bases between. For the CDR3, the DNA is TGTGCCAGCAGATTCACAGGGAACTATGGCTACACCTTC. Translation: CASRFTGNYGYTF.

The J gene is TRBJ2-7, the V gene TRBV27; TRBD1 or TRBD2 may be the D gene (6 bases each). Germline-derived CDR1 and CDR2 are MNHEY and SMNVEV (reference sequence). This CDR3 is 15 amino acids long. V was cut by 1 base and J by 3 bases, with 13 bases left in between. The CDR3 DNA reads TGTGCCAGCAGTTTATGGGGGGCGATCAACTACGAGCAGTACTTC. This encodes CASSLWGAINYEQYF.

The gene calls are TRBV20-1 and TRBJ2-5, with 9 bases aligning to TRBD2. This CDR3 region has 13 residues. Trimming removed 6 bases from V and 5 bases from J; junction bases left unmatched: 7. CDR1 and CDR2 from the germline V gene are DFQATT and SNEGSKA (reference sequence). CDR3 amino acids: CSAGGGAGETQYF. Written as DNA, the CDR3 is TGCAGTGCCGGCGGGGGGGCCGGGGAGACCCAGTACTTC.

J is TRBJ2-5 and V is TRBV20-1, with 8 bases that match TRBD2. From germline, CDR1 is DFQATT and CDR2 SNEGSKA (reference sequence). V gave up 8 bases and J gave up 4 bases; unmatched junction bases: 12. CDR3 length: 14 amino acids. The DNA for the CDR3 is TGCAGTATTGTAGGAGCGGGAGTTGGAGAGACCCAGTACTTC. It specifies CSIVGAGVGETQYF.

J is TRBJ2-1 and V is TRBV12-3 or TRBV12-4, with 16 positions matching TRBD2. V lost 3 bases, J lost 9 bases, and 11 bases stayed unmatched. The CDR3 loop spans 18 amino acids. The CDR3 coding sequence is TGTGCCAGCAGTTTTGGGGGACTAGCGGGAGGGCCCCACATTGAGCAGTTCTTC. Translating gives CASSFGGLAGGPHIEQFF.

V and J are TRBV6-2 or TRBV6-3 and TRBJ2-1; 16 bases align to TRBD2. V shed 0 bases, J shed 3 bases, and the junction held 5 bases outside the gene matches. CDR1 MNHEY and CDR2 SVGEGT come from the germline V gene. The CDR3 contains 19 residues. The chain's CDR3 is CASSYSRGLAGGRYNEQFF. The CDR3 DNA reads as TGTGCCAGCAGTTACTCAAGGGGACTAGCGGGGGGGCGCTACAATGAGCAGTTCTTC.

This chain connects TRBV27 to TRBJ2-3; D unclear. CDR1 is MNHEY, CDR2 SMNVEV, per germline (reference sequence). The CDR3 sequence is 15 residues long. The V and J ends lost 2 bases and 5 bases respectively, with 14 bases between them. CDR3 sequence: CASSLAAGLGDTQYF. CDR3 bases: TGTGCCAGCAGTTTAGCTGCAGGCCTGGGAGATACGCAGTATTTT.